The sequence of this T cell receptor (beta chain) was determined in a study of blood T cell repertoires in COVID-19. CDR3 length: 14 residues. Trimming removed 2 bases from V and 4 bases from J; junction bases left unmatched: 4. Germline loops: CDR1 SGHAT, CDR2 FQNNGV. The table came from immunoSEQ multiplex PCR; TCRdb's copy has only in-frame clones and leaves some out. The sample shows about 160,000 clones, 85% of them seen only once. The sequence derives from a man between 35 and 55 years old with acute or convalescent COVID-19. The sample consisted of peripheral blood. V gene TRBV11-2 combines with J gene TRBJ1-1; 7 bases map to TRBD1. In DNA, the CDR3 is TGTGCCAGCAGCTTAAAGGGGGCGAGCACTGAAGCTTTCTTT. It translates to CASSLKGASTEAFF.